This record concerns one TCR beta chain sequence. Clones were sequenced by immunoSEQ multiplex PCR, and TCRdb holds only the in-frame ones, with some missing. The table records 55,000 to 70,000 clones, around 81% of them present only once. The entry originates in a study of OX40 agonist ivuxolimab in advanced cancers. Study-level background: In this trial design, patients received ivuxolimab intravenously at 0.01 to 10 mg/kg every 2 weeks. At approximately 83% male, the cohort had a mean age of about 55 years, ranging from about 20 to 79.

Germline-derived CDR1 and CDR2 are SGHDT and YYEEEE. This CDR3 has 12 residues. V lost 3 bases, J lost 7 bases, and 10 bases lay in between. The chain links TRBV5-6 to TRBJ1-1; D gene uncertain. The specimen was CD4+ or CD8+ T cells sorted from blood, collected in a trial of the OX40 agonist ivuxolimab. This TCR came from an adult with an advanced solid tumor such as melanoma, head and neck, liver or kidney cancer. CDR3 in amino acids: CASSSMDDEAFF. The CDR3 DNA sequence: TGTGCCAGCAGCTCAATGGATGATGAAGCTTTCTTT.